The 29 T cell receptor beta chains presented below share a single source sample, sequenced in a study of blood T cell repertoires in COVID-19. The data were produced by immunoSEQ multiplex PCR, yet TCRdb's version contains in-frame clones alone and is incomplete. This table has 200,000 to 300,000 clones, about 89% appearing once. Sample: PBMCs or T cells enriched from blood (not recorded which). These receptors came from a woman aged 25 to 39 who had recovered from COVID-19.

The CDR3 DNA reads as TGTGCCAGCGCAAGACAGGGTGGCAATGAGCAGTTCTTC. This translates into CASARQGGNEQFF. V usage is TRBV6-5 and J usage is TRBJ2-1; 7 nucleotides agree with TRBD1. The V gene's germline CDR1 is MNHEY and CDR2 SVGAGI. The CDR3 consists of 13 residues. Trimming at V came to 8 bases and at J to 6 bases, leaving 7 bases not matched to a gene.

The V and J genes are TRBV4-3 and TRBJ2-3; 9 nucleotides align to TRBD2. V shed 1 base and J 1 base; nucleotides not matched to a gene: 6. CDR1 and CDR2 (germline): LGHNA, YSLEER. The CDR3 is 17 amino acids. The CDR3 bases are TGCGCCAGCAGCCAAGGGAAGAGACTAGCGGGCACAGATACGCAGTATTTT. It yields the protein CASSQGKRLAGTDTQYF.

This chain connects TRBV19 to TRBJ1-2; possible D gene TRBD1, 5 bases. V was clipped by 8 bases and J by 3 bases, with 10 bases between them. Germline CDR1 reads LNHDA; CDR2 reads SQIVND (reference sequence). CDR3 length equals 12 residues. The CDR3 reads CASSQGYYGYTF. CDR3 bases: TGTGCCAGTTCTCAGGGTTACTATGGCTACACCTTC.

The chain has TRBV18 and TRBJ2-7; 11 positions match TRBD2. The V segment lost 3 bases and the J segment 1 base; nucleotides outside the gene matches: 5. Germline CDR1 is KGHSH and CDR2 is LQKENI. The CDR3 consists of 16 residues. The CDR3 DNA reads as TGTGCCAGCTCACCGGTGCTAGCGGGAGGATCCTACGAGCAGTACTTC. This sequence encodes CASSPVLAGGSYEQYF.

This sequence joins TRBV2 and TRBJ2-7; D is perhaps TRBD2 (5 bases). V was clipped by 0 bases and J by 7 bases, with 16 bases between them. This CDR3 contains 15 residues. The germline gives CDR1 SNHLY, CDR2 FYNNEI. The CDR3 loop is CASSEALSEWREQYF. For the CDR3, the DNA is TGTGCCAGCAGTGAAGCGCTTTCCGAATGGAGGGAGCAGTACTTC.

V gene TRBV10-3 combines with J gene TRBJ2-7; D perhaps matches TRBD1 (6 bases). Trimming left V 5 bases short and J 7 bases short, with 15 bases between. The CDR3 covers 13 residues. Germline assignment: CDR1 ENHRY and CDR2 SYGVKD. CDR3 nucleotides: TGTGCCATCAGTCCAGGGGCGGAGCCTGAGCAGTACTTC. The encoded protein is CAISPGAEPEQYF.

CDR3: CASSSGGFGYTF. CDR3 in DNA: TGTGCCAGCAGTTCGGGGGGATTCGGCTACACCTTC. This chain uses TRBV28 with TRBJ1-2; tentative D call: TRBD1 (5 bases). This CDR3 spans 12 amino acids. From germline, CDR1 is MDHEN and CDR2 SYDVKM. The germline V and J ends were trimmed by 4 bases and 8 bases, with 11 bases remaining between them.

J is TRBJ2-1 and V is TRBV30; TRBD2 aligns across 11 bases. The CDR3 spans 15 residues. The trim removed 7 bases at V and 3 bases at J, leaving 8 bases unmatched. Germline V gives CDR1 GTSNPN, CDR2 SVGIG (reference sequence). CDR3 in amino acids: CASTGLAGFYNEQFF. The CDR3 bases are TGTGCCTCGACCGGACTAGCGGGTTTCTACAATGAGCAGTTCTTC.

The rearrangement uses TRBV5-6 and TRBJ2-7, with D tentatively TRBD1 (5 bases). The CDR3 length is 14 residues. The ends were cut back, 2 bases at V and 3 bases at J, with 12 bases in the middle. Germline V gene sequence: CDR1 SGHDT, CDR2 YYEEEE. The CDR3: CASSFFDSIYEQYF. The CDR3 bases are TGTGCCAGCAGCTTTTTCGACAGCATCTACGAGCAGTACTTC. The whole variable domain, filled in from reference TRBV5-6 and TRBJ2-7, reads DAGVTQSPTHLIKTRGQQVTLRCSPKSGHDTVSWYQQALGQGPQFIFQYYEEEERQRGNFPDRFSGHQFPNYSSELNVNALLLGDSALYLCASSFFDSIYEQYFGPGTRLTVT.

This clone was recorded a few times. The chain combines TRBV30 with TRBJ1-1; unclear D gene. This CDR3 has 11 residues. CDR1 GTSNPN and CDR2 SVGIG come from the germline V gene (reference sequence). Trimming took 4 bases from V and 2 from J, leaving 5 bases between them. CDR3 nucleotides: TGTGCCTGGAACATTAACACTGAAGCTTTCTTT. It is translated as CAWNINTEAFF. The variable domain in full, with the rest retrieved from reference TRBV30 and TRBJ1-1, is SQTIHQWPATLVQPVGSPLSLECTVEGTSNPNLYWYRQAAGRGLQLLFYSVGIGQISSEVPQNLSASRPQDRQFILSSKKLLLSDSGFYLCAWNINTEAFFGQGTRLTVV.

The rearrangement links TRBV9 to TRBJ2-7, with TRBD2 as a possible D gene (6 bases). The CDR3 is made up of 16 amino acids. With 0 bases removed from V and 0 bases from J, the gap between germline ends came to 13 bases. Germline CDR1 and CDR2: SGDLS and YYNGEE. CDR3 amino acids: CASSVEVAVPSYEQYF. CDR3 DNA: TGTGCCAGCAGCGTAGAGGTAGCGGTTCCCTCCTACGAGCAGTACTTC.

CDR3 loop: CPGSRSSGNTIYF. In DNA form, the CDR3 reads TGTCCCGGCTCCCGGAGCTCTGGAAACACCATATATTTT. V usage is TRBV24-1 and J usage is TRBJ1-3, with D uncertain. CDR1 and CDR2 from the germline V gene are KGHDR and SFDVKD. The CDR3 has 13 residues.

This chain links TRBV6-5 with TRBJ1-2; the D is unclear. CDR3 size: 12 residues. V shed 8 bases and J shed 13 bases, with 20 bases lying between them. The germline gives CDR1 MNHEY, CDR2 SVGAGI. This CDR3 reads CASSNGVGSPTF. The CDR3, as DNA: TGTGCCAGCTCTAACGGGGTCGGAAGTCCCACCTTC.

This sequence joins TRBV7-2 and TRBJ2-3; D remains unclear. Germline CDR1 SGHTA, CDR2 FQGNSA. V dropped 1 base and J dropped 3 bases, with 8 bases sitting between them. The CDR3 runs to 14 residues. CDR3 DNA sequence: TGTGCCAGCAGCTTAGTAGGCAGGACAGATACGCAGTATTTT. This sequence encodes CASSLVGRTDTQYF.

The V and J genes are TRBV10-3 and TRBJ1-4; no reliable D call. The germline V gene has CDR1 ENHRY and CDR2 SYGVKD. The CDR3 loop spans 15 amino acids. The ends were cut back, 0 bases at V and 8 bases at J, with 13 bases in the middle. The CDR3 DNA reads TGTGCCATCAGTGAGTCAGGAAAGGGAGAGGAAAAACTGTTTTTT. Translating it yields CAISESGKGEEKLFF.

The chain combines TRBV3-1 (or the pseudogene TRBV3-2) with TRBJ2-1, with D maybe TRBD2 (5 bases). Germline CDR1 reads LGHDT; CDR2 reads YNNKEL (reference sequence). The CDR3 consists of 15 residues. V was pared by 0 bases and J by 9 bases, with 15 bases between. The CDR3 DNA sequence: TGTGCCAGCAGCCAAGACGTGGCGGACTCCCGTGAGCAGTTCTTC. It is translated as CASSQDVADSREQFF.

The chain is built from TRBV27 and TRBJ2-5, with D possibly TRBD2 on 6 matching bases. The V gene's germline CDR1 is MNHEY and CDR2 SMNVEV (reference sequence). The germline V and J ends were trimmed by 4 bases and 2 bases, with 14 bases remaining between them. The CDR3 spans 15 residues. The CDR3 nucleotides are TGTGCCAGCAGTTCCCCCTTTGGGGGGCAAGAGACCCAGTACTTC. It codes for CASSSPFGGQETQYF.

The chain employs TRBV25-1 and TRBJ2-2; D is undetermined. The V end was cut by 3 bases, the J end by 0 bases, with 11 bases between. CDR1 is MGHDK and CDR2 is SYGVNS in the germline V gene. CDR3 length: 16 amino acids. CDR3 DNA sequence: TGTGCCAGCAGTGATCCGGTACCCACGAACACCGGGGAGCTGTTTTTT. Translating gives CASSDPVPTNTGELFF.

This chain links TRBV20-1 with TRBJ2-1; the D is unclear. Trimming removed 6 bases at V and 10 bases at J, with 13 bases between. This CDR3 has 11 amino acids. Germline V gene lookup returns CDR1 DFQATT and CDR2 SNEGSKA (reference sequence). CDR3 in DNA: TGCAGTGCCCGTCCACTCGGGGAGCAGTTCTTC. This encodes CSARPLGEQFF.

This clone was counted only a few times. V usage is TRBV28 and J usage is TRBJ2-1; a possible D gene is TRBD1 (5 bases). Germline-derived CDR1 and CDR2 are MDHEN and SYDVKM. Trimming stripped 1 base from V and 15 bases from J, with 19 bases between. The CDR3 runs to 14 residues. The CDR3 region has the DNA TGTGCCAGCAGTTTATCAGGGCTCGGAACTCGGCGGTTCTTC. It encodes CASSLSGLGTRRFF.

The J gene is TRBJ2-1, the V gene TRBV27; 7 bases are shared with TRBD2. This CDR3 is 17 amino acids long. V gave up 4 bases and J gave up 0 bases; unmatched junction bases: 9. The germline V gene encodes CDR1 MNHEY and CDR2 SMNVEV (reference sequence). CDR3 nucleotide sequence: TGTGCCAGCAGTTCCCCTGTAGCGGGTGGCTCCTACAATGAGCAGTTCTTC. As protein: CASSSPVAGGSYNEQFF.

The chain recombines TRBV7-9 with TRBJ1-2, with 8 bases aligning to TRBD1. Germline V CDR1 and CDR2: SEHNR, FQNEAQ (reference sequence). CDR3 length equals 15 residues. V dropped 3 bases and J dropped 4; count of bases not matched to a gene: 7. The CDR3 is CASSLGQGAGYGYTF. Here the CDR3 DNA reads TGTGCCAGCAGCTTGGGGCAGGGGGCTGGCTATGGCTACACCTTC.

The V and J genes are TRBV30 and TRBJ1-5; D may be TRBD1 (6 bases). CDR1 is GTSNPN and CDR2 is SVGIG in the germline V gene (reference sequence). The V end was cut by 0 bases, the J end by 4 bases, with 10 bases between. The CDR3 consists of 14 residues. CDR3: CAWSVWGLNQPQHF. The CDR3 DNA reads TGTGCCTGGAGTGTTTGGGGGCTAAATCAGCCCCAGCATTTT. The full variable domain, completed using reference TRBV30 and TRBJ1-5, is SQTIHQWPATLVQPVGSPLSLECTVEGTSNPNLYWYRQAAGRGLQLLFYSVGIGQISSEVPQNLSASRPQDRQFILSSKKLLLSDSGFYLCAWSVWGLNQPQHFGDGTRLSIL.

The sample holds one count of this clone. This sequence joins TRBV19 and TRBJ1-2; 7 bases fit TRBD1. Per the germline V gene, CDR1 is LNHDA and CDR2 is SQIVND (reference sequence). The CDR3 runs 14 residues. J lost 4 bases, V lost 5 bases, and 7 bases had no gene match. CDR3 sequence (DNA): TGTGCCAGTAGTGGCCTTCGGACAGGCTATGGCTACACCTTC. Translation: CASSGLRTGYGYTF.

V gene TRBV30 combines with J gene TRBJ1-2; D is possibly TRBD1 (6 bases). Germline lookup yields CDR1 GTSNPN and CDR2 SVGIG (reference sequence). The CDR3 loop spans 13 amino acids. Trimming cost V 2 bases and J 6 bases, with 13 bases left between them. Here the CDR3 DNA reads TGTGCCTGGAGTACAGGGAGTTGGAATGGCTACACCTTC. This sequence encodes CAWSTGSWNGYTF.

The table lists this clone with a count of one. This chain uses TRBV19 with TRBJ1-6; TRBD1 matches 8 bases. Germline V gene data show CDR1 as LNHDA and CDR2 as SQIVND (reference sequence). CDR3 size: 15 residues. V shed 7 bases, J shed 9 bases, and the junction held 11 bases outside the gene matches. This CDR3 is CASKRTGRIISPLHF. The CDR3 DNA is TGTGCCAGTAAGAGGACAGGGAGAATAATTTCACCCCTCCACTTT.

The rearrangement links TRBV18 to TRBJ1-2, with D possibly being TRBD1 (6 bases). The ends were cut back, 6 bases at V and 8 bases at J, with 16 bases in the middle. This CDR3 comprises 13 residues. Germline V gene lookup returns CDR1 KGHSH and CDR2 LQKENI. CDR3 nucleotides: TGTGCCAGCTCTCATCGGGAGGGGGAAGGCTACACCTTC. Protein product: CASSHREGEGYTF. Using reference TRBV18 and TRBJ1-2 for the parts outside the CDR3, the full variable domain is NAGVMQNPRHLVRRRGQEARLRCSPMKGHSHVYWYRQLPEEGLKFMVYLQKENIIDESGMPKERFSAEFPKEGPSILRIQQVVRGDSAAYFCASSHREGEGYTFGSGTRLTVV.

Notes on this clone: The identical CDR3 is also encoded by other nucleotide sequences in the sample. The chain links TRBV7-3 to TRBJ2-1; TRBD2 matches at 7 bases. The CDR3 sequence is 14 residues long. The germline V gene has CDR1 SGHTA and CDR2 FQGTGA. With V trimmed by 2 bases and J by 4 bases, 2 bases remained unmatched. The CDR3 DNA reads TGTGCCAGCAGCTTAGGGGGAGGGTACAATGAGCAGTTCTTC. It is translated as CASSLGGGYNEQFF.

Here the CDR3 reads CASNLDRGTDTQYF. The CDR3 region has the DNA TGTGCCAGCAACCTGGACAGGGGGACAGATACGCAGTATTTT. The chain joins TRBV18 to TRBJ2-3; 10 bases are shared with TRBD1. There are 14 residues in the CDR3. CDR1 and CDR2 from the germline V gene are KGHSH and LQKENI. The V segment lost 8 bases and the J segment 3 bases; nucleotides outside the gene matches: 5. The full variable domain, in which reference TRBV18 and TRBJ2-3 provide the parts outside the CDR3, is NAGVMQNPRHLVRRRGQEARLRCSPMKGHSHVYWYRQLPEEGLKFMVYLQKENIIDESGMPKERFSAEFPKEGPSILRIQQVVRGDSAAYFCASNLDRGTDTQYFGPGTRLTVL.